This T cell receptor beta chain appears in the sequencing data of a study of OX40 agonist ivuxolimab in advanced cancers. Turning to the study itself: Those treated in dose escalation had hepatocellular carcinoma, melanoma, renal cell cancer or head and neck cancer.

On this clone itself: The antigen is not known.

Germline CDR1 reads SQVTM; CDR2 reads ANQGSEA. Trimming removed 2 bases at V and 7 bases at J, with 11 bases between. This CDR3 spans 13 amino acids. Method: immunoSEQ multiplex PCR; TCRdb's copy keeps in-frame clones and lacks some. This sample has 57,000 or so clones, with around nine tenths found just once. The study, taken as a whole, reports: Dose levels from 0.1 to 3.0 mg/kg saw CD4+ and CD8+ blood T cells expand clonally by week 6. Certain nonresponding patients likewise had low normalized T-cell clonal expansion.

The TCR was taken from an adult with an advanced solid tumor such as melanoma, head and neck, liver or kidney cancer. Specimen: CD4+ or CD8+ T cells sorted from blood, collected in a trial of the OX40 agonist ivuxolimab. This chain connects TRBV29-1 to TRBJ1-4; D gene ambiguous. The CDR3 is CSVETGPLEKLFF. DNA for the CDR3: TGCAGCGTTGAAACCGGGCCCCTTGAAAAACTGTTTTTT.